This T cell receptor (beta chain) was observed in a study of blood T cell repertoires in COVID-19. Using immunoSEQ multiplex PCR, the repertoire was profiled, and TCRdb retains in-frame clones only, with some absent. Among 150,000 to 200,000 clones listed, over 70% were seen once. This TCR was recovered from a woman aged 55-69 years who had recovered from COVID-19. Sequencing was carried out using PBMCs or T cells enriched from blood (not recorded which).

CDR3: CASSGQGWGSGYTF. The DNA of the CDR3 is TGTGCCAGCAGTGGACAGGGCTGGGGAAGTGGCTACACCTTC. The chain has TRBV2 and TRBJ1-2; 7 bases are a match to TRBD1. Germline values: CDR1 SNHLY, CDR2 FYNNEI. V trimming: 4 bases; J trimming: 7 bases; junction bases outside the gene matches: 9. The CDR3 runs 14 residues.